These T cell receptor beta chains were read from a single sample in a study of T cell responses to AZD1222 COVID-19 vaccine. Data came from immunoSEQ multiplex PCR; TCRdb stores just in-frame clones and leaves some out. The sample includes about 160,000 clones, roughly nine tenths of them seen just once. Sequencing was performed on peripheral blood, taken on day 0 of AZD1222 vaccination. The receptors stem from an adult in good health. Each CDR3 is given with its conserved first and last residue. A D gene is named only where the DNA matches it firmly. Clone size appears in some rows only: once, few, many, or a class for an expanded clone.

D	size	V	J	CDR3	DNA
TRBD1	-	TRBV11-2	TRBJ1-5	CASSHTGGDQPQHF	TGTGCCAGCAGCCACACAGGGGGCGATCAGCCCCAGCATTTT
-	once	TRBV7-2	TRBJ1-2	CASSLNQGIGYTF	TGTGCCAGCAGCTTAAACCAGGGTATAGGCTACACCTTC
TRBD2	few	TRBV6-2/TRBV6-3	TRBJ2-3	CASSTPYSLAGDTDTQYF	TGTGCCAGCAGTACGCCTTACTCACTAGCGGGAGATACAGATACGCAGTATTTT
-	-	TRBV9	TRBJ2-5	CASSRSGLGAETQYF	TGTGCCAGCTCCCGAAGTGGTCTGGGGGCGGAGACCCAGTACTTC
TRBD2	-	TRBV27	TRBJ2-1	CASSLRAGLAGAQGSYNEQFF	TGTGCCAGCAGTTTGCGGGCCGGACTAGCGGGAGCACAAGGCTCCTACAATGAGCAGTTCTTC
-	-	TRBV20-1	TRBJ1-1	CSASRGTEAFF	TGCAGTGCTAGCCGGGGGACTGAAGCTTTCTTT
-	once	TRBV7-8	TRBJ1-6	CASSPLRSSYNSPLHF	TGTGCCAGCAGCCCGCTGCGGAGCTCCTATAATTCACCCCTCCACTTT
TRBD1	-	TRBV6-5	TRBJ1-5	CASSRQGQGNQPQHF	TGTGCCAGCAGTCGCCAGGGACAGGGGAATCAGCCCCAGCATTTT
TRBD1	-	TRBV11-3	TRBJ2-1	CASSLGSGTGANEQFF	TGTGCCAGCAGCTTAGGGTCTGGGACAGGGGCTAATGAGCAGTTCTTC
-	-	TRBV7-8	TRBJ1-2	CASSLGQPNYGYTF	TGTGCCAGCAGCTTAGGTCAGCCTAACTATGGCTACACCTTC
-	-	TRBV7-8	TRBJ1-3	CASSFYRLSSSGNTIYF	TGTGCCAGCAGCTTTTATAGACTCTCGAGCTCTGGAAACACCATATATTTT
TRBD1	-	TRBV28	TRBJ1-2	CASSLPGTGAPYGYTF	TGTGCCAGCAGTTTACCCGGGACAGGGGCACCCTATGGCTACACCTTC
-	-	TRBV28	TRBJ2-4	CASRQPVGNIQYF	TGTGCCAGCAGACAGCCCGTGGGGAACATTCAGTACTTC
-	-	TRBV5-6	TRBJ1-1	CASSPLDGDYTEAFF	TGTGCCAGCAGCCCCTTAGACGGAGACTACACTGAAGCTTTCTTT
-	-	TRBV30	TRBJ1-5	CAWDHYSNQPQHF	TGTGCCTGGGACCATTATAGCAATCAGCCCCAGCATTTT
-	-	TRBV5-6	TRBJ1-4	CASSLMGELFF	TGTGCCAGCAGCTTGATGGGGGAACTGTTTTTT
-	once	TRBV28	TRBJ1-1	CASSFSGIGNWEGAFF	TGTGCCAGCAGTTTCTCGGGGATAGGGAACTGGGAAGGAGCTTTCTTT
-	few	TRBV30	TRBJ1-6	CAWHPGDGSPLHF	TGTGCCTGGCATCCGGGTGATGGGTCACCCCTCCACTTT
-	-	TRBV3-1/TRBV3-2	TRBJ1-1	CASSQEAGHHTWVTEAFF	TGTGCCAGCAGCCAAGAGGCAGGACACCATACCTGGGTCACTGAAGCTTTCTTT
-	-	TRBV5-1	TRBJ1-4	CASSLTGPNNEKLFF	TGCGCCAGCAGCTTGACCGGACCCAATAATGAAAAACTGTTTTTT
-	once	TRBV7-2	TRBJ1-3	CASSVPGTGNTIYF	TGTGCCAGCAGCGTCCCAGGGACTGGAAACACCATATATTTT
TRBD2	-	TRBV19	TRBJ2-1	CASSLASGGASYNEQFF	TGTGCCAGTAGTTTGGCTAGCGGGGGGGCGTCGTACAATGAGCAGTTCTTC
-	-	TRBV7-2	TRBJ1-4	CASSSSLREKLFF	TGTGCCAGCAGCTCCTCACTTCGGGAAAAACTGTTTTTT
-	once	TRBV20-1	TRBJ2-3	CSATTADTQYF	TGCAGTGCTACGACTGCAGATACGCAGTATTTT
TRBD2	-	TRBV10-1	TRBJ2-3	CASSESQRGATDTQYF	TGCGCCAGCAGTGAGTCCCAGCGGGGGGCCACAGATACGCAGTATTTT
-	-	TRBV3-1/TRBV3-2	TRBJ1-6	CASSLGSGDNSPLHF	TGTGCCAGCAGCCTGGGATCAGGGGATAATTCACCCCTCCACTTT
-	once	TRBV7-8	TRBJ1-1	CASSYTTALNTEAFF	TGTGCCAGCAGCTACACGACAGCCCTGAACACTGAAGCTTTCTTT